The following is a TCR beta chain sequence with its context. The sample is drawn from a study of T cells in Graves' hyperthyroidism and ophthalmopathy. For the study at large: Staff took peripheral blood when the initial diagnosis was made, before any treatment began.

The CDR3 covers 16 residues. The germline V gene encodes CDR1 LGHNA and CDR2 YNFKEQ. Trimming took 4 bases from V and 2 from J, leaving 18 bases between them. RNA transcripts gave rise to amplified TCR beta CDR3 regions. The TCR CDR3 first-round RT-PCR relied on the HTBI primer set. Using its own MiXCR run on the multiplex PCR reads, TCRdb lists one record per CDR3 protein. The sample records a few hundred thousand distinct CDR3 sequences, about 17% being singletons. Recently diagnosed hyperthyroidism of less than 2 months' duration affected patients aged 18 to 65. The chain couples TRBV4-2 to TRBJ2-7; D is undetermined. The clonotype originates from a man aged 35-49 years with Graves' hyperthyroidism. Specimen: blood. CDR3: CASSRSTGPNAYEQYF. DNA of the CDR3: TGTGCCAGCAGCCGAAGTACCGGGCCCAACGCCTACGAGCAGTACTTC.